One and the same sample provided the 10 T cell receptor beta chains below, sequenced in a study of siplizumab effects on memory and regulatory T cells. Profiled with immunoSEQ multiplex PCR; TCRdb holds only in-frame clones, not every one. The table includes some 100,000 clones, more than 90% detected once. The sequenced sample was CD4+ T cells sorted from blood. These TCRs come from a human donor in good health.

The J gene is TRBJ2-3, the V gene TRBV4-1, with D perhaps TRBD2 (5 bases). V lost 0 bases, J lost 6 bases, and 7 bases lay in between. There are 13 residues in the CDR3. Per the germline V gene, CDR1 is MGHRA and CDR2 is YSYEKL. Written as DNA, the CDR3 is TGCGCCAGCAGCCAAGATCGAGGGGATACGCAGTATTTT. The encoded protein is CASSQDRGDTQYF.

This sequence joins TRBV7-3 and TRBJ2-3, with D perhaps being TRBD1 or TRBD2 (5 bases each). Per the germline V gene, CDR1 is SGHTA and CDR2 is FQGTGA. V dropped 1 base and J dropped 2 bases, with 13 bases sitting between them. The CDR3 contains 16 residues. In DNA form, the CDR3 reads TGTGCCAGCAGCTTAATGGGGGAACTATACACAGATACGCAGTATTTT. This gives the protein CASSLMGELYTDTQYF.

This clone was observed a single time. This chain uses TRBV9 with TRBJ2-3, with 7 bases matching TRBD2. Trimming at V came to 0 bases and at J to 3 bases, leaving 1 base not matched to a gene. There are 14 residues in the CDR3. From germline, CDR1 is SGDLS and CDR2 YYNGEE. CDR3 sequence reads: CASSVGEGTDTQYF. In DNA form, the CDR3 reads TGTGCCAGCAGCGTAGGGGAGGGAACAGATACGCAGTATTTT.

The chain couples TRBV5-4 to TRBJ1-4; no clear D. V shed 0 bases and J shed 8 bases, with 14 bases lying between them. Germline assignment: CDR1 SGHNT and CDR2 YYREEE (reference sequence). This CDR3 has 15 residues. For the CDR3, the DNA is TGTGCCAGCAGCTTGGTCACGGGAGGCGGCGAAAAACTGTTTTTT. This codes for CASSLVTGGGEKLFF. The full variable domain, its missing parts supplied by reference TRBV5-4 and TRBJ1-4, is ETGVTQSPTHLIKTRGQQVTLRCSSQSGHNTVSWYQQALGQGPQFIFQYYREEENGRGNFPPRFSGLQFPNYSSELNVNALELDDSALYLCASSLVTGGGEKLFFGSGTQLSVL.

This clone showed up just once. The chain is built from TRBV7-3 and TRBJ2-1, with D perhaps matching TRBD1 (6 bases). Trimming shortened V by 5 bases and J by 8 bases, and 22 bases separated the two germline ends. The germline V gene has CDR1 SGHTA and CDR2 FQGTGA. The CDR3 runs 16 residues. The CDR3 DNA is TGTGCCAGCAGCCAGGGGTGGGACCCAGCCGGCGATGAGCAGTTCTTC. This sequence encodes CASSQGWDPAGDEQFF.

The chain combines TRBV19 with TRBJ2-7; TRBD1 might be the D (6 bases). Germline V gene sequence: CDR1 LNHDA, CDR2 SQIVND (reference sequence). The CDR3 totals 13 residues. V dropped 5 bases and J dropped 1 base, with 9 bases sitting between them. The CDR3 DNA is TGTGCCAGTAGTTTGGGACAATCCTACGAGCAGTACTTC. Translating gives CASSLGQSYEQYF. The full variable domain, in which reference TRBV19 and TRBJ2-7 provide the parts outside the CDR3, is DGGITQSPKYLFRKEGQNVTLSCEQNLNHDAMYWYRQDPGQGLRLIYYSQIVNDFQKGDIAEGYSVSREKKESFPLTVTSAQKNPTAFYLCASSLGQSYEQYFGPGTRLTVT.

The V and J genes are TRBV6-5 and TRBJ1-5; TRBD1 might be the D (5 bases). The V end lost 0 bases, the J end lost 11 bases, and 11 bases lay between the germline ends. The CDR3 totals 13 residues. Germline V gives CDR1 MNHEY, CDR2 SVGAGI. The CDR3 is CASSYSGGRSQHF. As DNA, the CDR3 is TGTGCCAGCAGTTACTCTGGGGGAAGGTCCCAGCATTTT.

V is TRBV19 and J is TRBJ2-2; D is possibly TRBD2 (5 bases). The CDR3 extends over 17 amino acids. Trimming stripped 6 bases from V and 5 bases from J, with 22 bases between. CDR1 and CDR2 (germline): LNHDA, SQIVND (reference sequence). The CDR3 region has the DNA TGTGCCAGTAGACCCCCCATGGACTCCTCGTTTACCGGGGAGCTGTTTTTT. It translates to CASRPPMDSSFTGELFF.

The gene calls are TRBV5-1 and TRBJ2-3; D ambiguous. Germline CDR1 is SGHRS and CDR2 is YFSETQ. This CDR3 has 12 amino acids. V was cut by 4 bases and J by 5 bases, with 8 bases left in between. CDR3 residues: CASSLTIDTQYF. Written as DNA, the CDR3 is TGCGCCAGCAGCCTAACAATAGATACGCAGTATTTT.

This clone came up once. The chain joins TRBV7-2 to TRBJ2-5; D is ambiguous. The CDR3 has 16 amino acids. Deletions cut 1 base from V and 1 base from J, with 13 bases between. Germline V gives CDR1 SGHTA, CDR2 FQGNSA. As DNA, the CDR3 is TGTGCCAGCAGCTTAGTGGTAGGCAGCGCCCAAGAGACCCAGTACTTC. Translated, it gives CASSLVVGSAQETQYF.